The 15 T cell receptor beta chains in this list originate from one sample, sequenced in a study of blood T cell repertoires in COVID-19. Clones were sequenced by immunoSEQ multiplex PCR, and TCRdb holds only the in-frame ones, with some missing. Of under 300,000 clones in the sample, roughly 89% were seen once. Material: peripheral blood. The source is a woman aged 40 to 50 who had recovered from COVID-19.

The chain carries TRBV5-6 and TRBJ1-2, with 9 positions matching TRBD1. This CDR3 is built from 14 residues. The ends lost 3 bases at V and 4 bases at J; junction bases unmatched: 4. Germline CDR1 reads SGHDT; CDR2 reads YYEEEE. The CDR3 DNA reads TGTGCCAGCAGCTACCGGACAGGGGCCTATGGCTACACCTTC. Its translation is CASSYRTGAYGYTF.

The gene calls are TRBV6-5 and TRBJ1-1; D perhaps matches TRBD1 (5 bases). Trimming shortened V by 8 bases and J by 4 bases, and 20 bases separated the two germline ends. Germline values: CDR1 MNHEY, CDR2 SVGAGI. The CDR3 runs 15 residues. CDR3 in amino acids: CASQSQEGLGTEAFF. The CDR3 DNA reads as TGTGCCAGCCAGTCACAGGAGGGCTTGGGCACTGAAGCTTTCTTT.

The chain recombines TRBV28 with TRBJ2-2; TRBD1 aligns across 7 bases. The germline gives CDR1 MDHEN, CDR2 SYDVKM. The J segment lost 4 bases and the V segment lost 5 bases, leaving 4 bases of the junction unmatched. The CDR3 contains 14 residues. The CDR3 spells CASSTGQLTGELFF. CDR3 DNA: TGTGCCAGCAGTACGGGACAGCTCACCGGGGAGCTGTTTTTT.

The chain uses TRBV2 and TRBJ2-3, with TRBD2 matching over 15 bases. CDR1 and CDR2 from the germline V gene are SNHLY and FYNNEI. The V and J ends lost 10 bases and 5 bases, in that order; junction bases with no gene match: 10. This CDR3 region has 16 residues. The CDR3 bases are TGTGCCACCTCGGGACTAGCGGGGGGTAAGAAAGATACGCAGTATTTT. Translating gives CATSGLAGGKKDTQYF.

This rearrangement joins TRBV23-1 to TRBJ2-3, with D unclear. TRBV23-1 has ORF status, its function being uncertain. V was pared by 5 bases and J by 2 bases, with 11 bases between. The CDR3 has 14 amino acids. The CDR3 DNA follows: TGCGCCAGCAGTGTGGGCCAGAACACAGATACGCAGTATTTT. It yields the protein CASSVGQNTDTQYF.

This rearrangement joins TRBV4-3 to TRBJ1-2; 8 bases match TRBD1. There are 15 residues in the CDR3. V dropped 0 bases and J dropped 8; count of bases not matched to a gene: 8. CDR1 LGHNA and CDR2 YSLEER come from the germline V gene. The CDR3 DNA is TGCGCCAGCAGCCAAGATCCCCAGGGGGCGCGCGGCTACACCTTC. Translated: CASSQDPQGARGYTF.

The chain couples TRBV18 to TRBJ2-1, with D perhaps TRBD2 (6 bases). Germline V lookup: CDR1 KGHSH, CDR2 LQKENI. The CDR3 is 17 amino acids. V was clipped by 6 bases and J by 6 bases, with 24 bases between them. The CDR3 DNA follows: TGTGCCAGCTCCGCGCGGGCGGCGGGGAGCGTCGGCAATGAGCAGTTCTTC. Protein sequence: CASSARAAGSVGNEQFF. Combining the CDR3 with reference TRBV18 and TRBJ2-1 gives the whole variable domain NAGVMQNPRHLVRRRGQEARLRCSPMKGHSHVYWYRQLPEEGLKFMVYLQKENIIDESGMPKERFSAEFPKEGPSILRIQQVVRGDSAAYFCASSARAAGSVGNEQFFGPGTRLTVL.

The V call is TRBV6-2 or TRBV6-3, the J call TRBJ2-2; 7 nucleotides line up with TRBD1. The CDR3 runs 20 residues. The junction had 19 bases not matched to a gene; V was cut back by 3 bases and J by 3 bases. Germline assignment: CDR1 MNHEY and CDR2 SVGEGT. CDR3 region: CASSYYRPLAGGSDTGELFF. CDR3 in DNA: TGTGCCAGCAGTTATTATCGCCCGCTCGCAGGGGGAAGCGACACCGGGGAGCTGTTTTTT.

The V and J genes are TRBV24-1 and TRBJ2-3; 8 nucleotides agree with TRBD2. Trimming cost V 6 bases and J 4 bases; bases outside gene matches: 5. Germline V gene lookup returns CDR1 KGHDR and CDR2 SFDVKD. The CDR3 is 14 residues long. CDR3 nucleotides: TGTGCCACCAGTCCGGGACTAGGCGCAGATACGCAGTATTTT. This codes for CATSPGLGADTQYF.

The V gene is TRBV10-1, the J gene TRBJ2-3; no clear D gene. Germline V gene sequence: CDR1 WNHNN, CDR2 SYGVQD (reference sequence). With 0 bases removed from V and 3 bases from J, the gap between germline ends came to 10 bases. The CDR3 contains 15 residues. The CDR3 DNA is TGCGCCAGCAGTGAGTCCTTAGAATGGACAGATACGCAGTATTTT. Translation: CASSESLEWTDTQYF.

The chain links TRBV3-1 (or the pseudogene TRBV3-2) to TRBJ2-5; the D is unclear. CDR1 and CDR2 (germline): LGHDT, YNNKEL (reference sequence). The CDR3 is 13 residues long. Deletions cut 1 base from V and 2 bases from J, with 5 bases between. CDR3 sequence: CASSQGYQETQYF. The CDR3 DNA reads TGTGCCAGCAGCCAAGGCTATCAAGAGACCCAGTACTTC.

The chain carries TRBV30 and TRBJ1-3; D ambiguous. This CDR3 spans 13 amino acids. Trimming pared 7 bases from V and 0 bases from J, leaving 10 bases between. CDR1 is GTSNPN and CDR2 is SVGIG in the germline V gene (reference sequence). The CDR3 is CAYQVDSGNTIYF. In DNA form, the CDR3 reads TGTGCCTATCAAGTAGACTCTGGAAACACCATATATTTT.

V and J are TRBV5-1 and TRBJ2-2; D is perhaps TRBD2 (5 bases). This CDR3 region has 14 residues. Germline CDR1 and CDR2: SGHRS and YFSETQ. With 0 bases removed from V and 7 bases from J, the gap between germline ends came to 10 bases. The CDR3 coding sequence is TGCGCCAGCAGCTTGGGAGGGCTTGGCGGGGAGCTGTTTTTT. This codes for CASSLGGLGGELFF.

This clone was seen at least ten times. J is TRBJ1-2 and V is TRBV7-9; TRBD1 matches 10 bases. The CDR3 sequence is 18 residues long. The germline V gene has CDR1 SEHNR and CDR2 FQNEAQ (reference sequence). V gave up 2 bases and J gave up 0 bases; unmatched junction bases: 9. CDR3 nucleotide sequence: TGTGCCAGCAGCTTATTTCTATTGGGACAGGGGACTAACTATGGCTACACCTTC. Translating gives CASSLFLLGQGTNYGYTF.

CDR3 residues: CASTRGTGSYEQYV. The DNA of the CDR3 is TGTGCCAGCACGCGGGGGACGGGCTCCTACGAGCAGTACGTC. V usage is TRBV6-5 and J usage is TRBJ2-7; 7 bases fit TRBD2. The V gene end was trimmed by 7 bases and the J gene end by 0 bases; junction bases not matched to a gene: 6. Germline assignment: CDR1 MNHEY and CDR2 SVGAGI. This CDR3 contains 14 residues.